The 25 T cell receptor beta chains reported below all come from one sample, sequenced in a study of blood T cells in healthy people across ages. Primers used in a second PCR of about 7 to 12 cycles were a sample-barcoded 5' primer and a J-beta primer mix. TCRdb analysed the 5' RACE reads with MiXCR anew, one entry per CDR3 protein. The sample yields 870,000 or so distinct CDR3 sequences, under 30% seen once. Sequencing input: blood. These receptors were collected from an elderly woman in good health.

The chain joins TRBV29-1 to TRBJ2-3, with a tentative D call TRBD1 (5 bases). This CDR3 region has 12 residues. Germline V lookup: CDR1 SQVTM, CDR2 ANQGSEA. V lost 6 bases, J lost 4 bases, and 11 bases lay in between. This chain's CDR3 is CSVQKGPDTQYF. In DNA, the CDR3 is TGCAGCGTCCAGAAGGGGCCAGATACGCAGTATTTT.

The sample holds many counts of this clonotype. The chain has TRBV5-6 and TRBJ1-2; no clear D gene. The CDR3 totals 15 residues. Germline loops: CDR1 SGHDT, CDR2 YYEEEE. Trimming shortened V by 4 bases and J by 3 bases, and 16 bases separated the two germline ends. Here the CDR3 DNA reads TGTGCCAGCAGCGCGACGGCCCGCGGGGACTATGGCTACACCTTC. Its protein product is CASSATARGDYGYTF.

This clonotype was recorded at least ten times. The chain couples TRBV20-1 to TRBJ2-1, with TRBD2 matching 9 bases. From germline, CDR1 is DFQATT and CDR2 SNEGSKA (reference sequence). The ends lost 0 bases at V and 6 bases at J; junction bases unmatched: 6. This CDR3 is 15 amino acids long. This chain's CDR3 is CSARDGGGAGNEQFF. CDR3 DNA: TGCAGTGCTAGAGATGGCGGGGGGGCGGGCAATGAGCAGTTCTTC.

This clonotype was detected ten times or more. The chain has TRBV7-8 and TRBJ1-5, with TRBD1 as a possible D gene (5 bases). The CDR3 is 12 residues long. Germline V gene sequence: CDR1 SGHVS, CDR2 FQNEAQ. Trimming left V 5 bases short and J 6 bases short, with 8 bases between. CDR3 nucleotide sequence: TGTGCCAGCAGCATAGGGGCTCAGCCCCAGCATTTT. Translation gives CASSIGAQPQHF.

CDR3 bases: TGTGCCATCAGCAGGGAGCATCAAGTATACGAGCAGTACTTC. Protein product: CAISREHQVYEQYF. The V call is TRBV10-3, the J call TRBJ2-5; D is perhaps TRBD1 or TRBD2 (5 bases each). The end of the DNA is better explained by TRBJ2-7, so the J call may be wrong. CDR3 length: 14 amino acids. The germline V gene encodes CDR1 ENHRY and CDR2 SYGVKD.

This clonotype was seen many times. This chain joins TRBV7-2 and TRBJ1-5, with D tentatively TRBD1 (5 bases). The V end lost 3 bases, the J end lost 0 bases, and 12 bases lay between the germline ends. The CDR3 runs to 16 residues. Germline CDR1 reads SGHTA; CDR2 reads FQGNSA. The CDR3 nucleotides read TGTGCCAGCAGCTTCTCCCGGGGGAATAGCAATCAGCCCCAGCATTTT. Translated: CASSFSRGNSNQPQHF.

There are many counts of this clonotype. The chain joins TRBV5-1 to TRBJ1-2; D is unresolved. The CDR3 sequence is 14 residues long. V dropped 0 bases and J dropped 4 bases, with 10 bases sitting between them. The germline V gene has CDR1 SGHRS and CDR2 YFSETQ. In DNA form, the CDR3 reads TGCGCCAGCAGCTTGGCCGACGGTCCCTATGGCTACACCTTC. Translated: CASSLADGPYGYTF.

The chain joins TRBV7-9 to TRBJ1-1; D perhaps matches TRBD1 (5 bases). V was trimmed by 3 bases and J by 4 bases, leaving 9 bases between them. This CDR3 region has 13 residues. Germline V gene sequence: CDR1 SEHNR, CDR2 FQNEAQ (reference sequence). CDR3 nucleotides: TGTGCCAGCAGCTTCGCCAGGGTCACTGAAGCTTTCTTT. Its translation: CASSFARVTEAFF.

This clonotype was seen a few times. The V gene is TRBV3-1, the J gene TRBJ2-1; D perhaps matches TRBD2 (5 bases). This CDR3 is built from 15 residues. The V gene lost 5 bases and the J gene lost 4 bases, with 15 bases spanning the gap. CDR1 is LGHDT and CDR2 is YNNKEL in the germline V gene (reference sequence). The CDR3 nucleotides read TGTGCCAGCAGCTCTACTAGGAATTCGTACAATGAGCAGTTCTTC. It yields the protein CASSSTRNSYNEQFF.

This clonotype turned up a few times. The chain carries TRBV21-1 and TRBJ2-3; TRBD1 is taken as the D call from the table, unchecked against the DNA. TRBV21-1 is flagged as a pseudogene. The CDR3 length is 15 residues. CDR3 sequence (DNA): TGTGCCAGCAGCGACCAGGGGGAAAACACAGATACGCAGTATTTT. This sequence encodes CASSDQGENTDTQYF.

The genes are TRBV19 and TRBJ1-1; 7 bases agree with TRBD1. With 3 bases clipped from V and 0 bases from J, the junction kept 7 bases outside the gene matches. Germline V gives CDR1 LNHDA, CDR2 SQIVND (reference sequence). This CDR3 contains 16 residues. The CDR3 DNA reads as TGTGCCAGTAGTATGGGGCCAGGGGGGATGAACACTGAAGCTTTCTTT. Translating gives CASSMGPGGMNTEAFF. Together with reference TRBV19 and TRBJ1-1, the CDR3 gives the full variable domain: DGGITQSPKYLFRKEGQNVTLSCEQNLNHDAMYWYRQDPGQGLRLIYYSQIVNDFQKGDIAEGYSVSREKKESFPLTVTSAQKNPTAFYLCASSMGPGGMNTEAFFGQGTRLTVV.

The chain carries TRBV3-1 and TRBJ2-1, with TRBD2 matching 10 bases. Germline assignment: CDR1 LGHDT and CDR2 YNNKEL (reference sequence). With V trimmed by 3 bases and J by 6 bases, 20 bases remained unmatched. The CDR3 is 20 residues long. The CDR3 DNA sequence: TGTGCCAGCAGCCAGGTCGTTCGAGCGGGGGGGCCGGGGAACCTCAATGAGCAGTTCTTC. Its protein is CASSQVVRAGGPGNLNEQFF.

Regarding this clonotype: The junction does not match germline at one end; this may be a read error. This chain links TRBV30 with TRBJ1-4; D gene unclear. This CDR3 comprises 12 residues. CDR1 GTSNPN and CDR2 SVGIG come from the germline V gene (reference sequence). The CDR3 DNA sequence: TGTGCCTGGAGCGTAACTAGTGAAAAACTGTTTTTT. This encodes CAWSVTSEKLFF.

Regarding this clonotype: At one end the junction does not follow the germline gene, possibly because of a read error. This chain uses TRBV20-1 with TRBJ1-2; D gene uncertain. Germline loops: CDR1 DFQATT, CDR2 SNEGSKA (reference sequence). The CDR3 is 13 amino acids. CDR3 in amino acids: CNARDFVICGYTF. The CDR3 DNA sequence: TGCAATGCTAGAGATTTTGTAATCTGTGGCTACACCTTC.

This clonotype has a count of ten or more. The V gene is TRBV25-1, the J gene TRBJ2-6; TRBD1 agrees at 10 bases. The CDR3 loop spans 19 amino acids. V shed 5 bases and J 0 bases; nucleotides not matched to a gene: 10. The germline V gene encodes CDR1 MGHDK and CDR2 SYGVNS. The CDR3 nucleotides read TGTGCCAGCAGTCCCTGGACCGGGACAGGGGACTCTGGGGCCAACGTCCTGACTTTC. Translating gives CASSPWTGTGDSGANVLTF. The whole variable domain, remainder taken from reference TRBV25-1 and TRBJ2-6, is EADIYQTPRYLVIGTGKKITLECSQTMGHDKMYWYQQDPGMELHLIHYSYGVNSTEKGDLSSESTVSRIRTEHFPLTLESARPSHTSQYLCASSPWTGTGDSGANVLTFGAGSRLTVL.

In regard to this clonotype: This may arise from a read error, as a much more abundant clone is one base away. This chain uses TRBV6-2 or TRBV6-3 with TRBJ2-1, with D perhaps matching TRBD1 or TRBD2 (5 bases each). Looked up from germline, CDR1 is MNHEY and CDR2 is SVGEGT. This CDR3 has 13 residues. This CDR3 is CVSSRSGTNEQFF. CDR3 DNA sequence: TGTGTCAGCAGTAGATCCGGGACCAATGAGCAGTTCTTC.

Turning to this clonotype: A clone one base away is much larger, so this may be a read error. The chain uses TRBV6-1 and TRBJ2-1; 11 bases match TRBD2. The CDR3 runs 15 residues. CDR1 and CDR2 from the germline V gene are MNHNS and SASEGT. The CDR3 loop is CVSNPASGGLNEQFF. Written as DNA, the CDR3 is TGTGTCAGCAACCCGGCTAGCGGGGGGCTCAATGAGCAGTTCTTC.

This clonotype was counted a few times. The V call is TRBV27, the J call TRBJ1-2; D is perhaps TRBD1 (5 bases). Looked up from germline, CDR1 is MNHEY and CDR2 is SMNVEV (reference sequence). V was trimmed by 2 bases and J by 4 bases, leaving 14 bases between them. The CDR3 loop spans 15 amino acids. CDR3 region: CASSLEAGKTYGYTF. Here the CDR3 DNA reads TGTGCCAGCAGTTTAGAGGCAGGGAAGACCTATGGCTACACCTTC.

In regard to this clonotype: A read error may be the cause here, since a much bigger clone is one base away. The V call is TRBV6-5, the J call TRBJ1-5; D gene ambiguous. CDR1 MNHEY and CDR2 SVGAGI come from the germline V gene. V lost 6 bases and J 2 bases, leaving 14 bases between the germline ends. This CDR3 region has 15 residues. In DNA form, the CDR3 reads TGTGCCAGCAGCCTGGTCAGGCGCGGCAATCAGCCCCAGCATTTT. This gives the protein CASSLVRRGNQPQHF.

This clonotype turned up a few times. The chain uses TRBV29-1 and TRBJ1-2, with 8 positions matching TRBD1. The length of the CDR3 is 13 residues. Germline trimming cut 7 bases from V and 2 bases from J; bases unmatched to any gene: 6. Germline CDR1 is SQVTM and CDR2 is ANQGSEA. The CDR3 bases are TGCAGCGCTGTGGACAGGGTCAACTATGGCTACACCTTC. It specifies CSAVDRVNYGYTF.

Many counts were recorded for this clonotype. The chain links TRBV11-3 to TRBJ2-5, with 8 nucleotides matching TRBD2. The V segment lost 1 base and the J segment 5 bases; nucleotides outside the gene matches: 6. The germline CDR1 and CDR2 sequences are SGHNT and YENEEA. There are 15 residues in the CDR3. The CDR3 region is CASSLGGTSYETQYF. CDR3 bases: TGTGCCAGCAGCTTAGGAGGGACTAGTTACGAGACCCAGTACTTC.

This clonotype was observed many times. This rearrangement joins TRBV6-2 or TRBV6-3 to TRBJ2-1; 8 nucleotides match TRBD2. The ends lost 6 bases at V and 4 bases at J; junction bases unmatched: 8. Germline V gives CDR1 MNHEY, CDR2 SVGEGT. This CDR3 contains 15 residues. In nucleotides, the CDR3 is TGTGCCAGCAGCCGGATGGCGGGGGGATACAATGAGCAGTTCTTC. Translated: CASSRMAGGYNEQFF.

This clonotype has at least ten counts. The chain has TRBV28 and TRBJ2-7; possible D gene TRBD1, 6 bases. The J call could be wrong; TRBJ2-5 is a better fit for the DNA end. Per the germline V gene, CDR1 is MDHEN and CDR2 is SYDVKM. The CDR3 is made up of 17 amino acids. The CDR3 loop is CASRRPWRQGTRGTQYF. The CDR3 DNA sequence: TGTGCCAGCAGGCGGCCCTGGAGGCAGGGGACAAGAGGGACCCAGTACTTC.

V usage is TRBV6-5 and J usage is TRBJ1-3; D possibly corresponds to TRBD1 (5 bases). This CDR3 region has 15 residues. The V gene lost 5 bases and the J gene lost 0 bases, with 11 bases spanning the gap. Germline CDR1 is MNHEY and CDR2 is SVGAGI. The CDR3 is CASSRAGTSGNTIYF. The CDR3 DNA follows: TGTGCCAGCAGTCGAGCCGGGACCTCTGGAAACACCATATATTTT.

This clonotype has just a few counts. This chain links TRBV27 with TRBJ2-7, with D tentatively TRBD2 (6 bases). V lost 6 bases and J lost 6, with 15 bases in between. This CDR3 spans 13 amino acids. Germline-derived CDR1 and CDR2 are MNHEY and SMNVEV (reference sequence). Here the CDR3 DNA reads TGTGCCAGCAGCGCAATGGGAGGAAGCGAGCAGTACTTC. It encodes CASSAMGGSEQYF.